This is a list of T cell receptor beta chains from one sample in a study of PD-1 blockade in classical Hodgkin lymphoma. Data came from immunoSEQ multiplex PCR; TCRdb stores just in-frame clones and leaves some out. The table shows roughly 11,000 clones, with about 85% occurring only once. The sequencing used peripheral blood mononuclear cells (PBMCs), collected at baseline. The origin of the receptors is a human donor with classical Hodgkin lymphoma. Each CDR3 is given with its conserved first and last residue. Each record gives: clone size, J gene, D gene, CDR3 length, V gene, CDR3 protein, CDR3 DNA. A D gene is named only where the DNA matches it firmly. Size is omitted from some rows. Given values are once, few, many or a class for expanded clones.

clone_size: -
j_call: TRBJ1-2
d_call: TRBD1
cdr3_length: 16
v_call: TRBV2
cdr3_aa: CASRETTGAVAYGYTF
cdr3_nt: TGTGCCAGCAGGGAAACTACAGGGGCCGTTGCCTATGGCTACACCTTC

clone_size: -
j_call: TRBJ2-7
d_call: -
cdr3_length: 14
v_call: TRBV15
cdr3_aa: CATSRDRRGYEQYF
cdr3_nt: TGTGCCACCAGCAGAGATAGGAGGGGGTACGAGCAGTACTTC

clone_size: -
j_call: TRBJ2-1
d_call: TRBD2
cdr3_length: 15
v_call: TRBV9
cdr3_aa: CASSALSGSIYEQFF
cdr3_nt: TGTGCCAGCAGCGCCCTTAGCGGGAGTATCTATGAGCAGTTCTTC

clone_size: -
j_call: TRBJ2-1
d_call: -
cdr3_length: 15
v_call: TRBV18
cdr3_aa: CASSPTGSSYNEQFF
cdr3_nt: TGTGCCAGCTCACCCACAGGGAGCTCCTACAATGAGCAGTTCTTC

clone_size: -
j_call: TRBJ1-5
d_call: -
cdr3_length: 14
v_call: TRBV19
cdr3_aa: CASSPGQQNQPQHF
cdr3_nt: TGTGCCAGTAGCCCGGGACAACAGAATCAGCCCCAGCATTTT

clone_size: once
j_call: TRBJ2-7
d_call: -
cdr3_length: 18
v_call: TRBV19
cdr3_aa: CASSRQPLARGVSYEQYF
cdr3_nt: TGTGCCAGTAGTCGACAGCCCTTGGCGAGGGGGGTTTCCTACGAGCAGTACTTC

clone_size: -
j_call: TRBJ1-1
d_call: TRBD1
cdr3_length: 15
v_call: TRBV5-4
cdr3_aa: CASSTSGTGPTEAFF
cdr3_nt: TGTGCCAGCAGCACCTCCGGGACAGGGCCCACTGAAGCTTTCTTT

clone_size: once
j_call: TRBJ2-7
d_call: -
cdr3_length: 15
v_call: TRBV5-1
cdr3_aa: CASSLAPGEAYEQYF
cdr3_nt: TGCGCCAGCAGCTTGGCTCCGGGAGAGGCCTACGAGCAGTACTTC

clone_size: -
j_call: TRBJ2-3
d_call: TRBD2
cdr3_length: 13
v_call: TRBV4-1
cdr3_aa: CASSRGGPDTQYF
cdr3_nt: TGCGCCAGCAGCCGGGGGGGTCCAGATACGCAGTATTTT

clone_size: -
j_call: TRBJ2-5
d_call: TRBD2
cdr3_length: 12
v_call: TRBV29-1
cdr3_aa: CSAALAGETQYF
cdr3_nt: TGCAGTGCGGCACTAGCGGGAGAGACCCAGTACTTC

clone_size: -
j_call: TRBJ2-5
d_call: -
cdr3_length: 14
v_call: TRBV9
cdr3_aa: CASSVEGMGETQYF
cdr3_nt: TGTGCCAGCAGCGTAGAGGGGATGGGGGAGACCCAGTACTTC

clone_size: -
j_call: TRBJ2-7
d_call: TRBD2
cdr3_length: 16
v_call: TRBV6-5
cdr3_aa: CASSYSPSGTDYEQYF
cdr3_nt: TGTGCCAGCAGTTACTCCCCTAGCGGAACCGACTACGAGCAGTACTTC

clone_size: -
j_call: TRBJ2-3
d_call: -
cdr3_length: 13
v_call: TRBV6-4
cdr3_aa: CASRRTSTDTQYF
cdr3_nt: TGTGCCAGCCGGAGGACTAGCACAGATACGCAGTATTTT

clone_size: few
j_call: TRBJ2-1
d_call: TRBD2
cdr3_length: 15
v_call: TRBV2
cdr3_aa: CASSDSSGGNNEQFF
cdr3_nt: TGTGCCAGCAGTGACAGTAGCGGGGGAAACAATGAGCAGTTCTTC

clone_size: -
j_call: TRBJ1-5
d_call: -
cdr3_length: 15
v_call: TRBV30
cdr3_aa: CAWSSTGRSNQPQHF
cdr3_nt: TGTGCCTGGAGTTCAACCGGACGGAGCAATCAGCCCCAGCATTTT

clone_size: -
j_call: TRBJ2-7
d_call: -
cdr3_length: 16
v_call: TRBV7-3
cdr3_aa: CASSTLPGPPKNEQYF
cdr3_nt: TGTGCCAGCAGCACACTACCGGGACCCCCGAAGAACGAGCAGTACTTC

clone_size: -
j_call: TRBJ2-7
d_call: -
cdr3_length: 13
v_call: TRBV7-9
cdr3_aa: CASSYTGAYEQYF
cdr3_nt: TGTGCCAGCAGCTATACAGGTGCCTACGAGCAGTACTTC

clone_size: -
j_call: TRBJ1-2
d_call: TRBD1
cdr3_length: 14
v_call: TRBV7-2
cdr3_aa: CASGRQGPNYGYTF
cdr3_nt: TGTGCCAGCGGCCGACAGGGCCCTAACTATGGCTACACCTTC

clone_size: -
j_call: TRBJ1-1
d_call: -
cdr3_length: 11
v_call: TRBV20-1
cdr3_aa: CSVSTRTEAFF
cdr3_nt: TGCAGTGTTTCAACCCGAACTGAAGCTTTCTTT

clone_size: -
j_call: TRBJ2-7
d_call: -
cdr3_length: 13
v_call: TRBV12-1
cdr3_aa: CAPIQASVYEQYF
cdr3_nt: TGTGCCCCTATCCAGGCTAGCGTCTACGAGCAGTACTTC

clone_size: -
j_call: TRBJ1-1
d_call: -
cdr3_length: 14
v_call: TRBV2
cdr3_aa: CASNFQGPGMEAFF
cdr3_nt: TGTGCCAGCAATTTTCAGGGTCCTGGGATGGAAGCTTTCTTT

clone_size: -
j_call: TRBJ2-7
d_call: TRBD1
cdr3_length: 16
v_call: TRBV27
cdr3_aa: CASSAFRQGLVHEQYF
cdr3_nt: TGTGCCAGCAGTGCGTTCCGACAGGGCTTGGTTCACGAGCAGTACTTC

clone_size: -
j_call: TRBJ1-1
d_call: TRBD1
cdr3_length: 16
v_call: TRBV9
cdr3_aa: CASSVGTGIGNTEAFF
cdr3_nt: TGTGCCAGCAGCGTTGGGACAGGGATCGGGAACACTGAAGCTTTCTTT

clone_size: -
j_call: TRBJ2-1
d_call: TRBD2
cdr3_length: 16
v_call: TRBV18
cdr3_aa: CASSPLGTRAYNEQFF
cdr3_nt: TGTGCCAGCTCACCTTTAGGGACTAGGGCTTACAATGAGCAGTTCTTC

clone_size: -
j_call: TRBJ2-6
d_call: -
cdr3_length: 14
v_call: TRBV2
cdr3_aa: CASPLASGANVLTF
cdr3_nt: TGTGCCAGCCCCTTGGCCTCTGGGGCCAACGTCCTGACTTTC

clone_size: -
j_call: TRBJ2-1
d_call: TRBD2
cdr3_length: 18
v_call: TRBV14
cdr3_aa: CASSRRLAGAVLRNEQFF
cdr3_nt: TGTGCCAGCAGCCGACGACTAGCGGGAGCCGTTCTCCGCAATGAGCAGTTCTTC

clone_size: -
j_call: TRBJ2-2
d_call: -
cdr3_length: 14
v_call: TRBV7-3
cdr3_aa: CASSFGGVTGELFF
cdr3_nt: TGTGCCAGCAGCTTCGGAGGGGTGACCGGGGAGCTGTTTTTT

clone_size: once
j_call: TRBJ2-5
d_call: -
cdr3_length: 12
v_call: TRBV27
cdr3_aa: CASSYGGETQYF
cdr3_nt: TGTGCCAGCAGTTATGGGGGAGAGACCCAGTACTTC

clone_size: -
j_call: TRBJ2-7
d_call: -
cdr3_length: 12
v_call: TRBV27
cdr3_aa: CASRAGAHEQYF
cdr3_nt: TGTGCCAGCAGAGCCGGGGCCCACGAGCAGTACTTC

clone_size: -
j_call: TRBJ1-2
d_call: -
cdr3_length: 14
v_call: TRBV5-5
cdr3_aa: CASSGDQGRHGYTF
cdr3_nt: TGTGCCAGCAGCGGGGATCAGGGCCGGCATGGCTACACCTTC

clone_size: few
j_call: TRBJ2-7
d_call: -
cdr3_length: 11
v_call: TRBV27
cdr3_aa: CASSSPYEQYF
cdr3_nt: TGTGCCAGCAGTTCGCCCTACGAGCAGTACTTC

clone_size: -
j_call: TRBJ2-5
d_call: TRBD1
cdr3_length: 14
v_call: TRBV5-6
cdr3_aa: CASSSTGFGQTQYF
cdr3_nt: TGTGCCAGCAGCTCGACAGGGTTCGGGCAGACCCAGTACTTC

clone_size: -
j_call: TRBJ2-3
d_call: TRBD2
cdr3_length: 14
v_call: TRBV29-1
cdr3_aa: CSGKAGGRTDTQYF
cdr3_nt: TGCAGCGGAAAAGCGGGGGGGCGCACAGATACGCAGTATTTT

clone_size: -
j_call: TRBJ1-1
d_call: -
cdr3_length: 11
v_call: TRBV5-1
cdr3_aa: CASGMGGEAFF
cdr3_nt: TGCGCCAGCGGAATGGGGGGTGAAGCTTTCTTT

clone_size: -
j_call: TRBJ2-2
d_call: -
cdr3_length: 14
v_call: TRBV19
cdr3_aa: CASKVQGEGGELFF
cdr3_nt: TGTGCCAGTAAAGTCCAGGGTGAGGGCGGGGAGCTGTTTTTT

clone_size: -
j_call: TRBJ2-7
d_call: TRBD1
cdr3_length: 18
v_call: TRBV7-6
cdr3_aa: CASSLADREGAPGHEQYF
cdr3_nt: TGTGCCAGCAGCTTAGCCGACAGGGAAGGGGCCCCTGGCCACGAGCAGTACTTC

clone_size: -
j_call: TRBJ1-1
d_call: -
cdr3_length: 13
v_call: TRBV28
cdr3_aa: CASSNRWDTEAFF
cdr3_nt: TGTGCCAGCAGCAACAGATGGGACACTGAAGCTTTCTTT

clone_size: -
j_call: TRBJ2-3
d_call: -
cdr3_length: 15
v_call: TRBV6-6
cdr3_aa: CASSPNLFPTDTQYF
cdr3_nt: TGTGCCAGCAGTCCGAACCTTTTCCCCACAGATACGCAGTATTTT

clone_size: -
j_call: TRBJ2-7
d_call: TRBD2
cdr3_length: 13
v_call: TRBV5-4
cdr3_aa: CATQERDSYEQYF
cdr3_nt: TGTGCCACCCAAGAGCGGGACTCCTACGAGCAGTACTTC

clone_size: -
j_call: TRBJ1-2
d_call: -
cdr3_length: 13
v_call: TRBV18
cdr3_aa: CASSRDGESGYTF
cdr3_nt: TGTGCCAGCTCACGGGACGGCGAGTCTGGCTACACCTTC

clone_size: -
j_call: TRBJ1-2
d_call: -
cdr3_length: 14
v_call: TRBV11-2
cdr3_aa: CASSLAGNNYGYTF
cdr3_nt: TGTGCCAGCAGCTTAGCGGGGAATAACTATGGCTACACCTTC

clone_size: -
j_call: TRBJ2-3
d_call: TRBD1
cdr3_length: 14
v_call: TRBV10-1
cdr3_aa: CASPDDRAPDTQYF
cdr3_nt: TGCGCCAGCCCAGATGACAGGGCCCCAGATACGCAGTATTTT

clone_size: -
j_call: TRBJ2-7
d_call: -
cdr3_length: 16
v_call: TRBV6-1
cdr3_aa: CASSARQFSSPYEQYF
cdr3_nt: TGTGCCAGCAGTGCACGACAGTTTTCATCTCCCTACGAGCAGTACTTC

clone_size: once
j_call: TRBJ1-6
d_call: -
cdr3_length: 16
v_call: TRBV18
cdr3_aa: CASSRDPGPGNSPLHF
cdr3_nt: TGTGCCAGCTCACGAGATCCGGGACCTGGGAACTCACCCCTCCACTTT

clone_size: -
j_call: TRBJ2-3
d_call: -
cdr3_length: 19
v_call: TRBV6-1
cdr3_aa: CASSVDRFESGDSTDTQYF
cdr3_nt: TGTGCCAGCAGTGTGGACAGGTTTGAGAGCGGGGATAGCACAGATACGCAGTATTTT

clone_size: few
j_call: TRBJ2-7
d_call: TRBD2
cdr3_length: 13
v_call: TRBV29-1
cdr3_aa: CSVPGGGAGEQYF
cdr3_nt: TGCAGCGTTCCCGGCGGGGGGGCGGGGGAGCAGTACTTC

clone_size: -
j_call: TRBJ1-1
d_call: -
cdr3_length: 11
v_call: TRBV7-8
cdr3_aa: CASSLEGEAFF
cdr3_nt: TGTGCCAGCAGCTTAGAAGGGGAAGCTTTCTTT

clone_size: -
j_call: TRBJ2-3
d_call: TRBD2
cdr3_length: 16
v_call: TRBV7-6
cdr3_aa: CASSTGGTSASDTQYF
cdr3_nt: TGTGCCAGCAGCACAGGAGGGACTAGCGCTTCAGATACGCAGTATTTT

clone_size: -
j_call: TRBJ1-2
d_call: -
cdr3_length: 14
v_call: TRBV9
cdr3_aa: CASSDTHSGLGYTF
cdr3_nt: TGTGCCAGCAGCGATACCCACTCAGGGCTTGGCTACACCTTC

clone_size: -
j_call: TRBJ1-5
d_call: -
cdr3_length: 15
v_call: TRBV6-5
cdr3_aa: CASSLSGVGDQPQHF
cdr3_nt: TGTGCCAGCAGCCTTTCAGGCGTCGGCGATCAGCCCCAGCATTTT

clone_size: few
j_call: TRBJ2-1
d_call: TRBD2
cdr3_length: 12
v_call: TRBV6-1
cdr3_aa: CAEAGAADEQFF
cdr3_nt: TGTGCTGAAGCGGGAGCCGCCGATGAGCAGTTCTTC